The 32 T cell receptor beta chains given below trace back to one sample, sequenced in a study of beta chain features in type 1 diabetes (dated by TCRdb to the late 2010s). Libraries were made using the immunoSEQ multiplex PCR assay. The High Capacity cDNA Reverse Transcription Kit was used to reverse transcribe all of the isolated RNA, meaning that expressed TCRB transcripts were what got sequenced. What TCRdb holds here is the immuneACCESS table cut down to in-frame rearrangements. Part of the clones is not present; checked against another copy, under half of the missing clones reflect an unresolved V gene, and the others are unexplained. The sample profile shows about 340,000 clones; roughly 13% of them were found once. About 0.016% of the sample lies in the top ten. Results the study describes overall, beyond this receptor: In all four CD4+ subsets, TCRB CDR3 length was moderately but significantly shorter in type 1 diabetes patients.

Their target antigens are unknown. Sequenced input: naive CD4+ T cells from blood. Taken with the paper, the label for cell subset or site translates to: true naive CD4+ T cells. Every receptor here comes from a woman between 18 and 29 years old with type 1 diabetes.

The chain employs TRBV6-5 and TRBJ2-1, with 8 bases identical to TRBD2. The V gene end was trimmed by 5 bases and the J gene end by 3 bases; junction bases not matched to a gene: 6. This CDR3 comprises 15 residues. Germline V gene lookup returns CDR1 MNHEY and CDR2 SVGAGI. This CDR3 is CASSPTSARYNEQFF. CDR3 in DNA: TGTGCCAGCAGTCCGACTAGCGCCCGCTACAATGAGCAGTTCTTC.

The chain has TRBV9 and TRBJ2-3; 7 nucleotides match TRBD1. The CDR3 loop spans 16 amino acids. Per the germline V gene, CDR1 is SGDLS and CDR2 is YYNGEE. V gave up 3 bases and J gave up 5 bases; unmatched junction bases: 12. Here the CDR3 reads CASSATGTAMRDTQYF. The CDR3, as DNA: TGTGCCAGCAGCGCAACCGGGACAGCGATGAGAGATACGCAGTATTTT.

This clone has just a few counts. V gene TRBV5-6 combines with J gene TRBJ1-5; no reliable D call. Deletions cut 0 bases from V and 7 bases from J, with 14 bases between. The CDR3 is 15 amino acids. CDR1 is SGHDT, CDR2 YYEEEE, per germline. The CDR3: CASSLAGRGGQPQHF. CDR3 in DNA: TGTGCCAGCAGCTTGGCCGGGAGAGGAGGCCAGCCCCAGCATTTT.

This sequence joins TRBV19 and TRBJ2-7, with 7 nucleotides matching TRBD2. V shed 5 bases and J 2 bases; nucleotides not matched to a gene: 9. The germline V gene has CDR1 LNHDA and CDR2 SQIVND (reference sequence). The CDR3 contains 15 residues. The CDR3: CASSSLAGKAYEQYF. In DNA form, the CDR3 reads TGTGCCAGTAGTTCCTTAGCGGGTAAAGCCTACGAGCAGTACTTC.

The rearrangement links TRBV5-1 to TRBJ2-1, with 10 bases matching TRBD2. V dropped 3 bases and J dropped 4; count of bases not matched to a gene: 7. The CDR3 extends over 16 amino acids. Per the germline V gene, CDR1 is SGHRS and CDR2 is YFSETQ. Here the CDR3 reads CASSSPGLAVYNEQFF. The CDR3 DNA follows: TGCGCCAGCAGCTCGCCTGGACTAGCGGTTTACAATGAGCAGTTCTTC.

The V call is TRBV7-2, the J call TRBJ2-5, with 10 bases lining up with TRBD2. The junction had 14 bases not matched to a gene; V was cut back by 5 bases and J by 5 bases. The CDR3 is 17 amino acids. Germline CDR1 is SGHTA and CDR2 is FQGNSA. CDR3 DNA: TGTGCCAGCAGCCGGGGCCCTATAGCGGGAGGCGGGGAGACCCAGTACTTC. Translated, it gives CASSRGPIAGGGETQYF.

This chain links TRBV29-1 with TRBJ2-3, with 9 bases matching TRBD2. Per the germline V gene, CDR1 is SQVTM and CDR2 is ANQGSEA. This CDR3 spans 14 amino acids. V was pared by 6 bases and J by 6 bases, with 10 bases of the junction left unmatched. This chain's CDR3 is CSVPDSGSHDTQYF. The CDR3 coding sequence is TGCAGCGTCCCCGATAGCGGGAGTCATGATACGCAGTATTTT.

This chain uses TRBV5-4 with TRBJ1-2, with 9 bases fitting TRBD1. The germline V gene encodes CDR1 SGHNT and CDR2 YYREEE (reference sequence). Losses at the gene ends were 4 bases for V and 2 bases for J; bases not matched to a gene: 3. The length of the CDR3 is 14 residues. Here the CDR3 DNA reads TGTGCCAGCAGCCGTGGACAGGGGAACTATGGCTACACCTTC. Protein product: CASSRGQGNYGYTF.

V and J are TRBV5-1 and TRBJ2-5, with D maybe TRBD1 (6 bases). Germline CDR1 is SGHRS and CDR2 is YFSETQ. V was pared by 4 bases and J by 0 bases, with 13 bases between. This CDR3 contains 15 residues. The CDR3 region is CASSQRQVNQETQYF. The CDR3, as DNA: TGCGCCAGCAGCCAAAGACAGGTTAACCAAGAGACCCAGTACTTC. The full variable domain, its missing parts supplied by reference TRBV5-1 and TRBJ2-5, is KAGVTQTPRYLIKTRGQQVTLSCSPISGHRSVSWYQQTPGQGLQFLFEYFSETQRNKGNFPGRFSGRQFSNSRSEMNVSTLELGDSALYLCASSQRQVNQETQYFGPGTRLLVL.

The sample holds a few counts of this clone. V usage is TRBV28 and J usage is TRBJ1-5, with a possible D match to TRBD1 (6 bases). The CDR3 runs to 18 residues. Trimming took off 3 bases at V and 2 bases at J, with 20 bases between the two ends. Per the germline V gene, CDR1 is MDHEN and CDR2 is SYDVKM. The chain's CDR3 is CASSFFWGGGKGNQPQHF. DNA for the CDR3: TGTGCCAGCAGTTTCTTTTGGGGGGGCGGGAAAGGCAATCAGCCCCAGCATTTT.

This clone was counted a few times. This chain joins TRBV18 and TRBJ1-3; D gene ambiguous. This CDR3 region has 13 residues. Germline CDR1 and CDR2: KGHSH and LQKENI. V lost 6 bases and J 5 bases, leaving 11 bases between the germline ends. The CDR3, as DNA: TGTGCCAGCTCGCCCGGGAGCAGAAACACCATATATTTT. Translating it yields CASSPGSRNTIYF.

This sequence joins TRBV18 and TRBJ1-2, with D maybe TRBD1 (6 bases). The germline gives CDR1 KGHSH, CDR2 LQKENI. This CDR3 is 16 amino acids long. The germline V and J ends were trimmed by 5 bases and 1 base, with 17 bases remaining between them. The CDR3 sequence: CASSSQLGQNNYGYTF. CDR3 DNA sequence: TGTGCCAGCTCATCTCAACTAGGACAGAATAACTATGGCTACACCTTC.

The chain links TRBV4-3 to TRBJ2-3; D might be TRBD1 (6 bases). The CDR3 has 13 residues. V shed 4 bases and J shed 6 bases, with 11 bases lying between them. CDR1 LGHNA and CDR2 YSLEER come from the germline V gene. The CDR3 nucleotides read TGCGCCAGCAGCCGGGGGCTGAGGGATACGCAGTATTTT. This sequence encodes CASSRGLRDTQYF.

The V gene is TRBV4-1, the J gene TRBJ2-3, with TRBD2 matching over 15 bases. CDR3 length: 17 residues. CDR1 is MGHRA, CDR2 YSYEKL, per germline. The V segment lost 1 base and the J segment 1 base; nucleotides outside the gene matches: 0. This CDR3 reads CASSQGTSGRGTDTQYF. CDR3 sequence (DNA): TGCGCCAGCAGCCAAGGGACTAGCGGGAGGGGCACAGATACGCAGTATTTT.

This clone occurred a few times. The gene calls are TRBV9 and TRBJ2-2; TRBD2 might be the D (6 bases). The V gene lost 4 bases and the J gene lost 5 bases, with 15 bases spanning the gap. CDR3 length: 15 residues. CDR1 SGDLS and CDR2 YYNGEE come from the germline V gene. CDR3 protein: CASSPRGVGTGELFF. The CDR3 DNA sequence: TGTGCCAGCAGCCCGCGGGGCGTGGGGACCGGGGAGCTGTTTTTT.

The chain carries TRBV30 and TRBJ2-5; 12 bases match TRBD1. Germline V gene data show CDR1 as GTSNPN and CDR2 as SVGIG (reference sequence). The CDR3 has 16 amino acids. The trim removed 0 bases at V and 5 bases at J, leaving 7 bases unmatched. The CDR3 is CAWSVGTGGFGETQYF. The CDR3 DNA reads TGTGCCTGGAGTGTAGGGACAGGGGGCTTTGGGGAGACCCAGTACTTC. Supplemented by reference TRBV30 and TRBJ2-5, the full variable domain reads SQTIHQWPATLVQPVGSPLSLECTVEGTSNPNLYWYRQAAGRGLQLLFYSVGIGQISSEVPQNLSASRPQDRQFILSSKKLLLSDSGFYLCAWSVGTGGFGETQYFGPGTRLLVL.

The CDR3 region is CASEGIRGRNEQFF. The CDR3, as DNA: TGTGCCAGCGAAGGGATCAGGGGGAGGAATGAGCAGTTCTTC. The chain uses TRBV7-2 and TRBJ2-1; D is perhaps TRBD1 (7 bases). Looked up from germline, CDR1 is SGHTA and CDR2 is FQGNSA. This CDR3 contains 14 residues. V lost 8 bases, J lost 7 bases, and 18 bases lay in between.

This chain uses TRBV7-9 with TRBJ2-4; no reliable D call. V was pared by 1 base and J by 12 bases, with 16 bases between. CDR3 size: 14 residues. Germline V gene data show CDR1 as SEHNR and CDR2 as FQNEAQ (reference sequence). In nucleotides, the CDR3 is TGTGCCAGCAGCTTAGTCCTCTACAGCCAGCCTCAGTACTTC. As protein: CASSLVLYSQPQYF.

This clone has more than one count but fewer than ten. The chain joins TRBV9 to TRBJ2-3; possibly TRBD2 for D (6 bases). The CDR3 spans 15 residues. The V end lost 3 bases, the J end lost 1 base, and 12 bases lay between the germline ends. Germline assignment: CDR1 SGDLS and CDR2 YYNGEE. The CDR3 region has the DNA TGTGCCAGCAGCGCCCAGCCGGGAGGCACAGATACGCAGTATTTT. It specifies CASSAQPGGTDTQYF.

DNA of the CDR3: TGTGCCAGCGCAAACCGGGAGACCCAGTACTTC. Its translation is CASANRETQYF. The chain uses TRBV5-6 and TRBJ2-5, with unresolved D. The CDR3 sequence is 11 residues long. The germline V and J ends were trimmed by 7 bases and 5 bases, with 9 bases remaining between them. The germline CDR1 and CDR2 sequences are SGHDT and YYEEEE.

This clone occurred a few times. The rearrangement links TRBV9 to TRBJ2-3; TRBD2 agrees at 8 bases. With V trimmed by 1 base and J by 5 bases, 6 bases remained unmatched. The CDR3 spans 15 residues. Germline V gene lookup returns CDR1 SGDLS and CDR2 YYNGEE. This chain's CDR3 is CASSVKGLERDTQYF. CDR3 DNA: TGTGCCAGCAGCGTAAAGGGACTAGAGAGAGATACGCAGTATTTT.

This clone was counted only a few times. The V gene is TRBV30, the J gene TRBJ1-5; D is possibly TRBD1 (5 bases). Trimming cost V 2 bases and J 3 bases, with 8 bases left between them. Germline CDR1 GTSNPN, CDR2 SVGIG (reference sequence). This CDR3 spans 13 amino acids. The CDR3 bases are TGTGCCTGGAGTAGACAGAACAATCAGCCCCAGCATTTT. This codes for CAWSRQNNQPQHF.

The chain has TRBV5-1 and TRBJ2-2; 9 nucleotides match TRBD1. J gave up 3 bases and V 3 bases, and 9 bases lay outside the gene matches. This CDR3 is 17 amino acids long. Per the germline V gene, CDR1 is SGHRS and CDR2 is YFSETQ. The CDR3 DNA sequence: TGCGCCAGCAGCTCCAATTCCGGGACAGGGTACACCGGGGAGCTGTTTTTT. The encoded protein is CASSSNSGTGYTGELFF.

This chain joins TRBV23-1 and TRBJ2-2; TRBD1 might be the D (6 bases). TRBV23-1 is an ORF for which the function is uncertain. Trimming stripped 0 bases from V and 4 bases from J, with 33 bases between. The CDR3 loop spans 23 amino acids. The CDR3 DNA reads TGCGCCAGCAGTCAATCCGTTCAAATTTCGCCCGGCAGGGGCCCCGAAAGCACCGGGGAGCTGTTTTTT. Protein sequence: CASSQSVQISPGRGPESTGELFF.

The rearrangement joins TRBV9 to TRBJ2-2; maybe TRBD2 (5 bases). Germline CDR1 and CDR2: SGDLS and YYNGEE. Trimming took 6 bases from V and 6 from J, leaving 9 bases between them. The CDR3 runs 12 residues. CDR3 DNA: TGTGCCAGCAACCGAGGGTCCGGGGAGCTGTTTTTT. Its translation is CASNRGSGELFF. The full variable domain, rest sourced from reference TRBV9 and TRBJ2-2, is DSGVTQTPKHLITATGQRVTLRCSPRSGDLSVYWYQQSLDQGLQFLIQYYNGEERAKGNILERFSAQQFPDLHSELNLSSLELGDSALYFCASNRGSGELFFGEGSRLTVL.

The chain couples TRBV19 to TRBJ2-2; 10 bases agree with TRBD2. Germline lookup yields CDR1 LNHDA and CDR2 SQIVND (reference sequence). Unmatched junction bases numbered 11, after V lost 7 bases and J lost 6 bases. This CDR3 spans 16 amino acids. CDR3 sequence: CASTKPSGRAAGELFF. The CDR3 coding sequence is TGTGCCAGTACTAAGCCCAGCGGGAGGGCCGCCGGGGAGCTGTTTTTT.

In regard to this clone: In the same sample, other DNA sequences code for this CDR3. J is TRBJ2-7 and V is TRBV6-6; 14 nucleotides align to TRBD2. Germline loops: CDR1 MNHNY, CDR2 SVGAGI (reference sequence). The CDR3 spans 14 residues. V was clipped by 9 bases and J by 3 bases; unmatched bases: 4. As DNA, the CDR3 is TGTGCCAGTTCCGGGACTAGCGGGAGCTACGAGCAGTACTTC. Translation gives CASSGTSGSYEQYF.

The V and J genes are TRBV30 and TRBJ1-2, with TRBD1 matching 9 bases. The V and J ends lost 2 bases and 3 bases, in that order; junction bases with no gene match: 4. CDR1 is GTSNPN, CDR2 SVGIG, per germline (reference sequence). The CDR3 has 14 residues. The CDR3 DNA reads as TGTGCCTGGAGTCCCGGGACAGGGTACTATGGCTACACCTTC. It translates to CAWSPGTGYYGYTF.

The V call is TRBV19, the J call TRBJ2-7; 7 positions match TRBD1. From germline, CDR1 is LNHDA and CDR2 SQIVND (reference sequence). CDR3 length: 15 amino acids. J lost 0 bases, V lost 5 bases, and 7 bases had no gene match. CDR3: CASSLQGRSSYEQYF. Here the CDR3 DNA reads TGTGCCAGTAGTCTACAGGGGAGAAGCTCCTACGAGCAGTACTTC.

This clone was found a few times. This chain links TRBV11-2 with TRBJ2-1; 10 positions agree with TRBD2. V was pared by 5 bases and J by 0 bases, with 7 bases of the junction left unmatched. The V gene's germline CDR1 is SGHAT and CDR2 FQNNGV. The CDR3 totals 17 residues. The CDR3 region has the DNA TGTGCCAGCAGCCCGCTCCGACTAGCGGGCTCCTACAATGAGCAGTTCTTC. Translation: CASSPLRLAGSYNEQFF. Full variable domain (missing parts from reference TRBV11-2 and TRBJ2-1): EAGVAQSPRYKIIEKRQSVAFWCNPISGHATLYWYQQILGQGPKLLIQFQNNGVVDDSQLPKDRFSAERLKGVDSTLKIQPAKLEDSAVYLCASSPLRLAGSYNEQFFGPGTRLTVL.

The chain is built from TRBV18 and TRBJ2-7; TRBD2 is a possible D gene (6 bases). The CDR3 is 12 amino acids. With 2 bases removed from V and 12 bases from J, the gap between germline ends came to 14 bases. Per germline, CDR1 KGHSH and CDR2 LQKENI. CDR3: CASSPTDGSPYF. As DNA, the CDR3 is TGTGCCAGCTCACCAACGGACGGGAGTCCGTACTTC.

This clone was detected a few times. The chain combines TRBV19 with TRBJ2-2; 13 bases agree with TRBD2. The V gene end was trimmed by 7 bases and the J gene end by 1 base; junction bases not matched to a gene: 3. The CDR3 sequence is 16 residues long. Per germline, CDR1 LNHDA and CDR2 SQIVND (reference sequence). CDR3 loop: CASTRTSGGNTGELFF. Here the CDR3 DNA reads TGTGCCAGTACCCGGACTAGCGGGGGGAACACCGGGGAGCTGTTTTTT.